Shown below are 3 T cell receptor beta chains from a single sample sequenced in a study of T cell responses to AZD1222 COVID-19 vaccine. Assay: immunoSEQ multiplex PCR; the TCRdb copy retains only in-frame clones and omits some. Of 120,000 or so clones listed, 91% are singletons. This specimen was peripheral blood, taken on day 0 of AZD1222 vaccination. Every receptor here comes from an adult in good health.

The count of this clone is one. The chain has TRBV27 and TRBJ1-1, with D perhaps TRBD1 (5 bases). CDR1 MNHEY and CDR2 SMNVEV come from the germline V gene (reference sequence). CDR3 length: 13 residues. Trimming cost V 5 bases and J 11 bases, with 18 bases left between them. The CDR3 loop reads CASSVTQAREAFF. The DNA of the CDR3 is TGTGCCAGCAGTGTTACCCAGGCCAGGGAGGCTTTCTTT.

V and J are TRBV9 and TRBJ1-1, with D unresolved. V shed 4 bases and J shed 4 bases, with 14 bases lying between them. This CDR3 has 14 residues. Germline V gene data show CDR1 as SGDLS and CDR2 as YYNGEE. CDR3 sequence (DNA): TGTGCCAGCAGCTTACCGCCCGGTGGCACTGAAGCTTTCTTT. Its protein product is CASSLPPGGTEAFF.

This clone has only one observation. The rearrangement links TRBV3-1 (or the pseudogene TRBV3-2) to TRBJ1-2, with D uncertain. The CDR3 is 16 amino acids. The V gene lost 1 base and the J gene lost 2 bases, with 14 bases spanning the gap. CDR1 is LGHDT and CDR2 is YNNKEL in the germline V gene (reference sequence). CDR3 protein: CASSQGSAAWNYGYTF. The CDR3 DNA is TGTGCCAGCAGCCAAGGCAGTGCAGCCTGGAACTATGGCTACACCTTC.